Detailed here is one T cell receptor (beta chain). V was cut by 0 bases and J by 0 bases, with 19 bases left in between. This CDR3 has 19 amino acids. Germline V gene sequence: CDR1 SGHDT, CDR2 YYEEEE. In the PCR, 60 Vbeta and 13 Jbeta primers were used. Sequencing was performed with immunoSEQ multiplex PCR; in TCRdb, only in-frame clones are kept and a portion is missing. The table records some 130,000 clones, about 74% of them present only once. These data are taken from a study of cytomegalovirus exposure and HLA in healthy donors. This chain connects TRBV5-6 to TRBJ2-1; TRBD1 might be the D (6 bases). Sequenced: PBMCs. This receptor was obtained from a man aged 35-49 years in good health and CMV-seronegative. The CDR3 loop reads CASSLVQSETGSSYNEQFF. The CDR3 DNA reads as TGTGCCAGCAGCTTGGTTCAGTCGGAAACAGGGAGCTCCTACAATGAGCAGTTCTTC. Full variable domain (remainder filled in from reference TRBV5-6 and TRBJ2-1): DAGVTQSPTHLIKTRGQQVTLRCSPKSGHDTVSWYQQALGQGPQFIFQYYEEEERQRGNFPDRFSGHQFPNYSSELNVNALLLGDSALYLCASSLVQSETGSSYNEQFFGPGTRLTVL.